Described below is a single T cell receptor beta chain sequence and its context. Its antigen is unidentified. The sample belongs to a study of regulatory T cells in long-lasting Graves disease. Points from the study as a whole: Accuracy could have been hurt by small sample size. Persistent-disease Graves' patients showed less TCR diversity than new cases.

Building of the TCR beta libraries involved iRepertoire HTBI primers and Arm-PCR of CDR3 regions. Each CDR3 protein is one row after TCRdb ran MiXCR on the multiplex PCR reads. The sample lists under 700,000 distinct CDR3 sequences, approximately 16% occurring once. Documented time point: newly diagnosed GD, antithyroid drugs for less than 3 months. The TCR library was made from RNA that had been extracted from PBMCs in TRIzol. This CDR3 is 14 amino acids long. The germline V gene encodes CDR1 SGDLS and CDR2 YYNGEE. V lost 2 bases to trimming and J lost 7 bases, with 13 bases between them. The sample was also reused in another study, on T cells in Graves' hyperthyroidism and ophthalmopathy. That source notes: Blood also contained most expanded thyroid clonotypes above 0.001.

Sequenced material: peripheral blood mononuclear cells (PBMCs), taken at new diagnosis, from a patient treated with antithyroid drugs. This chain uses TRBV9 with TRBJ2-4; D ambiguous. The sequence was obtained from a woman aged 35-65 years with Graves disease. CDR3 DNA: TGTGCCAGCAGCGTTTCTCAGAATGAGAACATTCAGTACTTC. Translation: CASSVSQNENIQYF.